The next 13 T cell receptor beta chains were all read from a single sample in a study of blood T cell repertoires in COVID-19. The table came from immunoSEQ multiplex PCR; TCRdb's copy has only in-frame clones and leaves some out. The table has about 190,000 clones, under 80% seen once; the top ten hold around 12%. Sequencing was performed on peripheral blood. The receptors come from a woman in her 50s with acute or convalescent COVID-19.

The chain is built from TRBV7-2 and TRBJ2-7; 7 nucleotides align to TRBD2. Looked up from germline, CDR1 is SGHTA and CDR2 is FQGNSA. V lost 5 bases and J lost 1; bases outside the gene matches: 5. This CDR3 is 14 amino acids long. CDR3 DNA: TGTGCCAGCAGCCCTTGGACTAGTTCCTACGAGCAGTACTTC. Its protein product is CASSPWTSSYEQYF. The full variable domain, rest sourced from reference TRBV7-2 and TRBJ2-7, is GAGVSQSPSNKVTEKGKDVELRCDPISGHTALYWYRQSLGQGLEFLIYFQGNSAPDKSGLPSDRFSAERTGGSVSTLTIQRTQQEDSAVYLCASSPWTSSYEQYFGPGTRLTVT.

This chain links TRBV28 with TRBJ2-7, with 9 nucleotides matching TRBD2. The V gene end was trimmed by 2 bases and the J gene end by 10 bases; junction bases not matched to a gene: 3. CDR1 and CDR2 from the germline V gene are MDHEN and SYDVKM. CDR3 length equals 12 residues. The CDR3 DNA sequence: TGTGCCAGCAGTTTAAGGCTAGCGGGACAGTACTTC. It yields the protein CASSLRLAGQYF.

This chain uses TRBV5-1 with TRBJ1-2, with 7 bases identical to TRBD1. The V gene's germline CDR1 is SGHRS and CDR2 YFSETQ. The CDR3 has 13 residues. J was trimmed by 3 bases and V by 4 bases; bases with no gene match: 3. CDR3 in amino acids: CASSNDRDYGYTF. Here the CDR3 DNA reads TGCGCCAGCAGCAATGACAGGGACTATGGCTACACCTTC.

The V gene is TRBV19, the J gene TRBJ2-1; possible D gene TRBD1, 6 bases. The CDR3 is 14 residues long. Trimming pared 3 bases from V and 6 bases from J, leaving 12 bases between. Germline CDR1 and CDR2: LNHDA and SQIVND (reference sequence). The CDR3 loop is CASSIPQGPNEQFF. CDR3 DNA sequence: TGTGCCAGTAGTATCCCACAGGGCCCCAATGAGCAGTTCTTC.

V usage is TRBV5-4 and J usage is TRBJ2-1; 7 bases map to TRBD2. CDR3 length: 13 amino acids. Germline assignment: CDR1 SGHNT and CDR2 YYREEE (reference sequence). The V and J ends lost 5 bases and 7 bases, in that order; junction bases with no gene match: 6. The CDR3 is CASSGDYTNEQFF. The CDR3, as DNA: TGTGCCAGCAGTGGGGACTACACGAATGAGCAGTTCTTC.

This clone was detected a few times. The CDR3: CASSPGGPNEQFF. The CDR3 DNA reads as TGTGCCAGCTCACCCGGTGGGCCCAATGAGCAGTTCTTC. The V call is TRBV18, the J call TRBJ2-1; D is ambiguous. The CDR3 sequence is 13 residues long. The germline V and J ends were trimmed by 3 bases and 6 bases, with 9 bases remaining between them. Looked up from germline, CDR1 is KGHSH and CDR2 is LQKENI.

The chain recombines TRBV19 with TRBJ2-5; D is uncertain. Trimming removed 6 bases at V and 5 bases at J, with 16 bases between. The CDR3 spans 14 residues. CDR1 and CDR2 (germline): LNHDA, SQIVND (reference sequence). The CDR3 here is CASSGPLGFETQYF. CDR3 sequence (DNA): TGTGCCAGTAGCGGTCCTCTAGGATTCGAGACCCAGTACTTC.

This sequence joins TRBV6-5 and TRBJ1-2, with a weak D call TRBD1 (6 bases). The CDR3 is 12 amino acids. Germline V gene sequence: CDR1 MNHEY, CDR2 SVGAGI. Between the trimmed V and J ends, which lost 5 bases and 4 bases, there was a span of 8 bases. CDR3 in DNA: TGTGCCAGCAGTAAGGACAGCTATGGCTACACCTTC. Amino acids: CASSKDSYGYTF.

This chain links TRBV7-8 with TRBJ2-3, with TRBD1 identical over 9 bases. The germline V gene encodes CDR1 SGHVS and CDR2 FQNEAQ. V dropped 5 bases and J dropped 5; count of bases not matched to a gene: 5. CDR3 length: 14 amino acids. The CDR3 nucleotides are TGTGCCAGCAGCCCTCGACAGGGGGGAGATACGCAGTATTTT. This encodes CASSPRQGGDTQYF.

This chain joins TRBV28 and TRBJ1-6; 9 bases agree with TRBD1. The CDR3 contains 14 residues. Germline V gives CDR1 MDHEN, CDR2 SYDVKM. The trim removed 6 bases at V and 7 bases at J, leaving 4 bases unmatched. CDR3 bases: TGTGCCAGCAGCTACGGACAGGGGAATTCACCCCTCCACTTT. It yields the protein CASSYGQGNSPLHF. The full variable domain, completed using reference TRBV28 and TRBJ1-6, is DVKVTQSSRYLVKRTGEKVFLECVQDMDHENMFWYRQDPGLGLRLIYFSYDVKMKEKGDIPEGYSVSREKKERFSLILESASTNQTSMYLCASSYGQGNSPLHFGNGTRLTVT.

The chain couples TRBV30 to TRBJ2-2; maybe TRBD2 (5 bases). Trimming shortened V by 0 bases and J by 3 bases, and 17 bases separated the two germline ends. Germline values: CDR1 GTSNPN, CDR2 SVGIG (reference sequence). The length of the CDR3 is 17 residues. The CDR3: CAWSVSPGILDTGELFF. CDR3 DNA sequence: TGTGCCTGGAGTGTCTCTCCCGGGATCCTTGACACCGGGGAGCTGTTTTTT.

The count of this clone is one. This chain connects TRBV11-3 to TRBJ2-5; 11 nucleotides match TRBD1. Germline V CDR1 and CDR2: SGHNT, YENEEA. This CDR3 has 15 residues. The J segment lost 3 bases and the V segment lost 3 bases, leaving 3 bases of the junction unmatched. The CDR3 DNA follows: TGTGCCAGCAGCTTGGGGGGACAGGGGGAAGAGACCCAGTACTTC. It yields the protein CASSLGGQGEETQYF. The variable domain in full, with the rest retrieved from reference TRBV11-3 and TRBJ2-5, is EAGVVQSPRYKIIEKKQPVAFWCNPISGHNTLYWYLQNLGQGPELLIRYENEEAVDDSQLPKDRFSAERLKGVDSTLKIQPAELGDSAVYLCASSLGGQGEETQYFGPGTRLLVL.

The chain carries TRBV5-1 and TRBJ2-5; D not certain. V was pared by 1 base and J by 2 bases, with 9 bases between. There are 14 residues in the CDR3. CDR1 and CDR2 from the germline V gene are SGHRS and YFSETQ. The CDR3, as DNA: TGCGCCAGCAGCTTGACCAGTATACAAGAGACCCAGTACTTC. Amino acids: CASSLTSIQETQYF.